The T cell receptor (beta chain) described here comes from a study of blood T cell repertoires in COVID-19. Study overall: The study drew acute and convalescent COVID-19 samples from the United States, Italy and Spain. T cells, B-cell-depleted T cells, or PBMCs supplied cDNA or gDNA.

The length of the CDR3 is 16 residues. The germline V gene encodes CDR1 SGHRS and CDR2 YFSETQ. V was pared by 4 bases and J by 4 bases, with 12 bases of the junction left unmatched. Repertoires were generated with immunoSEQ multiplex PCR, while TCRdb's copy carries only in-frame clones and drops some. The repertoire holds 150,000 to 200,000 clones, with approximately 80% as singletons. Participants reported their clinical history, and cohort assignment relied on those reports. Shortly before study entry, within 2 weeks, exposed participants had met a COVID-19 case. The TCR was taken from a man aged 55 to 69 who had been exposed to COVID-19. Sequencing was done on a sample of PBMCs or T cells enriched from blood (not recorded which). V gene TRBV5-1 combines with J gene TRBJ2-5; 8 bases align to TRBD2. CDR3 amino acids: CASSPLGGGRRETQYF. The CDR3 nucleotides read TGCGCCAGCAGCCCGCTTGGGGGCGGGAGGCGAGAGACCCAGTACTTC.